The source of this T cell receptor (beta chain) is a study of shared clonotypes between healthy human individuals. Generated by immunoSEQ multiplex PCR, the TCRdb table keeps only in-frame clones and is missing some. The sample lists about 2.4 million clones, roughly 92% occurring once. The CDR3 totals 12 residues. Germline V gene lookup returns CDR1 LNHDA and CDR2 SQIVND (reference sequence). V was cut by 5 bases and J by 4 bases, with 9 bases left in between. The sequenced material came from naive CD4+ T cells sorted from blood. Subset specified: CD45RA+ positively selected. The chain uses TRBV19 and TRBJ2-7; no clear D gene. The source of this sequence is a man in his late teens or twenties in good health. CDR3 sequence (DNA): TGTGCCAGTAGTTCCCAGGCGTACGAGCAGTACTTC. This gives the protein CASSSQAYEQYF.